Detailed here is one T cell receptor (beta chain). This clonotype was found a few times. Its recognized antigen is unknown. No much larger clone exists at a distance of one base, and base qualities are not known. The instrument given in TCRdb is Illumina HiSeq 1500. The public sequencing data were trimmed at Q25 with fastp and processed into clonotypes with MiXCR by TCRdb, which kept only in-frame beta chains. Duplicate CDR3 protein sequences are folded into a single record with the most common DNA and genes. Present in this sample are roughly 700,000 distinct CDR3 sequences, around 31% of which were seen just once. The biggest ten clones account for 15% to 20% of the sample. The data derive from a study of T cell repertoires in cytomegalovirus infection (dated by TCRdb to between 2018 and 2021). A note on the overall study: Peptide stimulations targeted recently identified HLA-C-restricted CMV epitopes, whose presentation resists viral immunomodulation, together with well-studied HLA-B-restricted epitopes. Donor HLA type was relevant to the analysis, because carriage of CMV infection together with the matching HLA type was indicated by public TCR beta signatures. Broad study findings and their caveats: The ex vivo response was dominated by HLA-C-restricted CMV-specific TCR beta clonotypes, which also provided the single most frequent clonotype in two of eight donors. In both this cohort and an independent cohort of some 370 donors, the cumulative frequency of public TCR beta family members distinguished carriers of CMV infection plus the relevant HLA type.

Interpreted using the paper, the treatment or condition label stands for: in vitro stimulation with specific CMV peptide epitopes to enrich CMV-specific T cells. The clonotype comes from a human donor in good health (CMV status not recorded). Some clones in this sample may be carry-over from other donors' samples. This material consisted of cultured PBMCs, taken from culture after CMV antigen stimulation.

Read as DNA, the sequence is TGTGCCAGCACCCAGACAGGGCTCGGGCAGCCCCAGCATTTT. The translation is CASTQTGLGQPQHF. Recombination connected TRBV28 to TRBJ1-5; a stretch of 7 junction bases matches TRBD1. At the junction V is shortened by 7 bases and J by 7 bases; bases outside the gene matches: 10. CDR1 and CDR2 were assigned from the germline V gene as MDHEN and SYDVKM. The CDR3 runs 14 residues from the cysteine to the phenylalanine. The read is trimmed to its CDR3 DNA, 42 bases read in frame from base 1.